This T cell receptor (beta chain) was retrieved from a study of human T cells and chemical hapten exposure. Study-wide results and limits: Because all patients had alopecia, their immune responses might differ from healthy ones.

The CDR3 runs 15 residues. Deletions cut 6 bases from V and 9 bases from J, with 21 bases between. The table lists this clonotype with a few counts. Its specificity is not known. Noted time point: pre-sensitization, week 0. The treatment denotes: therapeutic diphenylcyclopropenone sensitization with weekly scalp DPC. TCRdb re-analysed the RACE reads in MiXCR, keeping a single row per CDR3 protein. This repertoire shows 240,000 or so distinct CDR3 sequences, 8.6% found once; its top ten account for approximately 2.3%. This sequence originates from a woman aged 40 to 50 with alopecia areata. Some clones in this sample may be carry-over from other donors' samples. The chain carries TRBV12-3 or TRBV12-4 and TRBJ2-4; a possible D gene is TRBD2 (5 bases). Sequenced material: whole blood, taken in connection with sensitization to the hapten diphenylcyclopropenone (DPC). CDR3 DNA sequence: TGTGCCAGCAGCTCCACCCCCTCGTCCGAGGGCATTCAGTACTTC. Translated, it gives CASSSTPSSEGIQYF.